This is a list of T cell receptor beta chains from one sample in a study of regulatory T cells in long-lasting Graves disease. TCRdb re-called the multiplex PCR reads with MiXCR, one entry per CDR3 protein. The sample consists of 300,000 to 450,000 distinct CDR3 sequences, around 16% of them appearing once. The specimen comprised peripheral blood mononuclear cells (PBMCs), sampled at new diagnosis, from a patient treated with antithyroid drugs. These receptors all stem from a female donor with Graves disease. Each CDR3 is given with its conserved first and last residue. D genes are given only for firm matches. Only part of the rows carry a size: once, few, many, or a class if the clone is expanded.

TRBV29-1,TRBJ2-5,many,.,CSVEPGVPETQYF,TGCAGCGTTGAACCAGGAGTCCCAGAGACCCAGTACTTC
TRBV27,TRBJ1-1,many,.,CASSPRPGTEAFF,TGTGCCAGCAGCCCGCGTCCGGGGACTGAAGCTTTCTTT
TRBV24-1,TRBJ1-2,many,.,CATSDRKRVIYGYTF,TGTGCCACCAGTGATCGGAAGAGAGTTATCTATGGCTACACCTTC
TRBV6-1,TRBJ2-5,many,.,CASSANRAQETQYF,TGTGCCAGCAGTGCCAACAGGGCCCAAGAGACCCAGTACTTC
TRBV12-3/TRBV12-4,TRBJ2-7,many,TRBD2,CASSFYQGLDTYEQYF,TGTGCCAGCAGTTTTTATCAGGGACTAGACACCTACGAGCAGTACTTC
TRBV6-2/TRBV6-3,TRBJ1-5,many,TRBD1,CASSERDRVLGSNQPQHF,TGTGCCAGCAGTGAAAGGGACAGGGTTTTGGGTAGCAATCAGCCCCAGCATTTT
TRBV6-1,TRBJ2-1,.,TRBD2,CASSPRTSGPYNEQFF,TGTGCCAGCAGTCCCCGGACTAGCGGGCCTTACAATGAGCAGTTCTTC
TRBV27,TRBJ1-1,many,.,CASSLSHSRTLNTEAFF,TGTGCCAGCAGTTTATCTCACAGCCGAACCTTGAACACTGAAGCTTTCTTT
TRBV20-1,TRBJ2-2,many,.,CSAREGTIGELFF,TGCAGTGCTAGAGAAGGGACGATCGGGGAGCTGTTTTTT
TRBV6-2/TRBV6-3,TRBJ1-1,many,TRBD1,CASRDHRGGNTEAFF,TGTGCCAGCAGGGACCACAGGGGCGGGAACACTGAAGCTTTCTTT
TRBV7-9,TRBJ1-2,.,.,CASSLGGIGGYTF,TGTGCCAGCAGCTTGGGGGGGATAGGCGGCTACACCTTC
TRBV29-1,TRBJ1-4,few,.,CSVESGAREKLFF,TGCAGCGTTGAATCTGGAGCCCGGGAAAAACTGTTTTTT
TRBV7-9,TRBJ2-5,.,.,CASSDGRTIQETQYF,TGTGCCAGCAGCGACGGGCGGACTATCCAAGAGACCCAGTACTTC
TRBV6-1,TRBJ1-2,many,TRBD1,CASRPDRAANYGYTF,TGTGCCAGCAGGCCGGACAGGGCAGCTAACTATGGCTACACCTTC
TRBV5-4,TRBJ2-3,.,TRBD1,CASSVPGQGARPDTQYF,TGTGCCAGCAGCGTACCGGGACAGGGGGCGCGCCCAGATACGCAGTATTTT
TRBV5-6,TRBJ1-4,.,.,CASSWGNEEKLFF,TGTGCCAGCAGCTGGGGGAACGAAGAAAAACTGTTTTTT
TRBV6-1,TRBJ1-5,many,TRBD1,CASRPSFPGQRDDSNQPQHF,TGTGCCAGCCGTCCATCTTTTCCGGGACAGAGAGACGATAGCAATCAGCCCCAGCATTTT
TRBV20-1,TRBJ2-1,.,TRBD1,CSALDRDRGADEQFF,TGCAGTGCCCTGGACCGGGACAGGGGAGCCGATGAGCAGTTCTTC
TRBV28,TRBJ2-1,.,.,CASAPFRNEQFF,TGTGCCAGCGCCCCGTTTAGGAATGAGCAGTTCTTC
TRBV11-2,TRBJ2-5,many,.,CASSLQTRDQETQYF,TGTGCCAGCAGCTTACAGACTAGGGACCAAGAGACCCAGTACTTC
TRBV7-2,TRBJ2-7,few,.,CASSQTGGGYEQYF,TGTGCCAGTAGTCAGACAGGCGGGGGATACGAGCAGTACTTC
TRBV6-1,TRBJ2-2,few,TRBD2,CASRSGRDTGELFF,TGTGCCAGCAGAAGCGGGAGGGACACCGGGGAGCTGTTTTTT
TRBV4-1,TRBJ2-2,.,.,CASSQDPAGNTGELFF,TGCGCCAGCAGCCAAGACCCGGCAGGAAACACCGGGGAGCTGTTTTTT
TRBV7-9,TRBJ2-2,.,TRBD2,CASNPAGEGTGELFF,TGTGCCAGCAACCCCGCGGGAGAAGGCACCGGGGAGCTGTTTTTT
TRBV20-1,TRBJ2-7,.,TRBD2,CSAIPTSGASYEQYF,TGCAGTGCTATACCGACTAGCGGGGCCTCCTACGAGCAGTACTTC
TRBV7-9,TRBJ2-1,many,.,CASSQKGTMREQFF,TGTGCCAGCAGTCAAAAGGGAACGATGCGTGAGCAGTTCTTC
TRBV5-1,TRBJ2-5,.,.,CASSFKPGSGETQYF,TGCGCCAGCAGCTTTAAGCCAGGGAGCGGAGAGACCCAGTACTTC
TRBV19,TRBJ1-1,few,TRBD1,CASQDRLNTEAFF,TGTGCCAGTCAGGACAGGCTGAACACTGAAGCTTTCTTT
TRBV5-6,TRBJ1-2,.,TRBD1,CASSSNSGGDYGHTF,TGTGCCAGCAGCTCCAATTCAGGGGGAGACTATGGCCACACCTTC
TRBV29-1,TRBJ1-1,.,TRBD1,CSVRTGPTEAFF,TGCAGCGTCAGGACAGGGCCCACTGAAGCTTTCTTT
TRBV6-5,TRBJ2-1,few,.,CASSFSGREDEQFF,TGTGCCAGCAGTTTTTCAGGGCGTGAGGATGAGCAGTTCTTC
TRBV7-9,TRBJ2-1,many,.,CASSPNRQSNEQFF,TGTGCCAGCAGCCCGAACCGACAGTCTAATGAGCAGTTCTTC
TRBV13,TRBJ2-3,many,.,CASSLRTDTDTQYF,TGTGCCAGCAGCTTACGGACAGACACAGATACGCAGTATTTT
TRBV3-1,TRBJ2-5,.,.,CASSQDYNVVQYF,TGTGCCAGCAGCCAAGATTACAATGTCGTCCAGTACTTC
TRBV11-2,TRBJ1-1,.,.,CASSGSGGTEAFF,TGTGCCAGCAGCGGATCGGGGGGCACTGAAGCTTTCTTT
TRBV3-1,TRBJ1-1,many,.,CASSQDEGVTEAFF,TGTGCCAGCAGCCAAGACGAAGGGGTCACTGAAGCTTTCTTT
TRBV30,TRBJ2-1,.,.,CAWSSGLGVWVKF,TGTGCCTGGAGTTCCGGTTTGGGGGTTTGGGTGAAATTC
TRBV7-3,TRBJ2-3,many,.,CASSLVGGPSDTQYF,TGTGCCAGCAGCTTGGTAGGAGGGCCCTCAGATACGCAGTATTTT
TRBV7-9,TRBJ1-1,many,.,CASSQNLDLNTEAFF,TGTGCCAGCAGCCAAAACCTCGATTTGAACACTGAAGCTTTCTTT
TRBV2,TRBJ2-7,many,.,CASSETSPSYEQYF,TGTGCCAGCAGTGAAACTAGCCCATCTTACGAGCAGTACTTC
TRBV10-3,TRBJ2-1,many,.,CAISAGDEQFF,TGTGCCATCAGTGCGGGAGATGAGCAGTTCTTC
TRBV7-2,TRBJ2-1,many,TRBD2,CASSTRAGGGNEQFF,TGTGCCAGCAGCACTCGAGCGGGGGGAGGTAATGAGCAGTTCTTC
TRBV6-2/TRBV6-3,TRBJ2-5,many,TRBD1,CASSYRQGGETQYF,TGTGCCAGCAGTTATCGACAGGGCGGAGAGACCCAGTACTTC
TRBV13,TRBJ2-7,few,TRBD1,CASSRSGGNEQYF,TGTGCCAGCAGCCGTTCAGGGGGCAACGAGCAGTACTTC
TRBV2,TRBJ2-1,.,.,CASSGNDRAGRDEQFF,TGTGCCAGCAGTGGGAACGACAGAGCAGGGAGAGATGAGCAGTTCTTC
TRBV11-2,TRBJ1-2,few,.,CASGYIQGADGYTF,TGTGCCAGCGGCTACATACAGGGAGCGGATGGCTACACCTTC
TRBV9,TRBJ1-1,many,TRBD1,CGRGQMNTEAFF,TGTGGTCGGGGACAGATGAACACTGAAGCTTTCTTT
TRBV12-3/TRBV12-4,TRBJ1-5,many,TRBD1,CASSLAVGVSGQVNQPQHF,TGTGCCAGCAGTTTAGCCGTTGGTGTTTCGGGACAGGTAAATCAGCCCCAGCATTTT
TRBV15,TRBJ1-1,.,.,CATSRDSLSRGVNTEAFF,TGTGCCACCAGCAGAGATTCCCTCTCTAGAGGGGTGAACACTGAAGCTTTCTTT
TRBV7-6,TRBJ1-3,many,.,CASSLGGFGNTIYF,TGTGCCAGCAGCTTAGGGGGGTTTGGAAACACCATATATTTT
TRBV11-2,TRBJ1-1,many,.,CASSLGVRGKTEAFF,TGTGCCAGCAGCTTAGGGGTCCGGGGGAAGACTGAAGCTTTCTTT
TRBV27,TRBJ2-7,many,.,CATRESNGGYEQYF,TGTGCCACCCGGGAGTCCAACGGCGGCTACGAGCAGTACTTC
TRBV6-5,TRBJ2-7,many,.,CASSYSKMTASYEQYF,TGTGCCAGCAGTTACTCTAAAATGACCGCCTCCTACGAGCAGTACTTC
TRBV2,TRBJ1-1,many,TRBD1,CASSERTGGEAEAFF,TGTGCCAGCAGTGAGAGGACAGGGGGCGAGGCTGAAGCTTTCTTT
TRBV25-1,TRBJ1-2,.,.,CASSAPGTEANYGYTF,TGTGCCAGCAGTGCTCCTGGAACTGAAGCTAACTATGGCTACACCTTC